The 5 T cell receptor beta chains presented below share a single source sample, sequenced in a study of shared clonotypes between healthy human individuals. The table came from immunoSEQ multiplex PCR; TCRdb's copy has only in-frame clones and leaves some out. The sample holds some 2,500,000 clones; 85% to 95% are singletons and the top ten take 0.37%. The sample comprised naive CD4+ T cells from PBMCs. Subset defined: CD45RA+ positively selected. The receptors stem from a man between 18 and 29 years old in good health. Some clones in this sample may be carry-over from other donors' samples.

CDR3 region: CASLDSGKGTGELFF. As DNA, the CDR3 is TGTGCCAGCCTGGATAGCGGGAAGGGGACCGGGGAGCTGTTTTTT. The chain couples TRBV25-1 to TRBJ2-2; 8 nucleotides agree with TRBD2. V lost 8 bases to trimming and J lost 5 bases; unmatched junction nucleotides: 10. The CDR3 covers 15 residues. Germline CDR1 and CDR2: MGHDK and SYGVNS.

This chain links TRBV28 with TRBJ2-7; no clear D gene. The CDR3 has 13 residues. Germline V gene sequence: CDR1 MDHEN, CDR2 SYDVKM. Trimming left V 2 bases short and J 0 bases short, with 5 bases between. CDR3: CASSLPTSYEQYF. CDR3 DNA sequence: TGTGCCAGCAGTTTACCCACCTCCTACGAGCAGTACTTC. The full variable domain, its missing parts supplied by reference TRBV28 and TRBJ2-7, is DVKVTQSSRYLVKRTGEKVFLECVQDMDHENMFWYRQDPGLGLRLIYFSYDVKMKEKGDIPEGYSVSREKKERFSLILESASTNQTSMYLCASSLPTSYEQYFGPGTRLTVT.

V and J are TRBV7-9 and TRBJ1-1, with a possible D match to TRBD1 (5 bases). The CDR3 is 14 amino acids. Germline assignment: CDR1 SEHNR and CDR2 FQNEAQ (reference sequence). Trimming removed 5 bases at V and 5 bases at J, with 15 bases between. The CDR3 reads CASSPRGRVTEAFF. CDR3 nucleotide sequence: TGTGCCAGCAGCCCCCGGGGCAGGGTTACTGAAGCTTTCTTT.

Comments on this clone: The sample contains more than one DNA sequence encoding this CDR3. The V gene is TRBV5-1, the J gene TRBJ2-3, with D uncertain. Germline CDR1 reads SGHRS; CDR2 reads YFSETQ. The CDR3 spans 12 residues. V was trimmed by 4 bases and J by 5 bases, leaving 8 bases between them. CDR3 DNA: TGCGCCAGCAGCCAACACAGAGATACGCAGTATTTT. Translating it yields CASSQHRDTQYF.

This chain connects TRBV5-1 to TRBJ1-2; 10 bases are a match to TRBD1. This CDR3 is built from 15 residues. The germline V gene has CDR1 SGHRS and CDR2 YFSETQ. J lost 3 bases, V lost 7 bases, and 9 bases had no gene match. The CDR3 here is CASGPSTGGDYGYTF. As DNA, the CDR3 is TGCGCCAGCGGACCCTCGACAGGGGGCGACTATGGCTACACCTTC.